This T cell receptor beta chain was identified during a study of T cell responses to AZD1222 COVID-19 vaccine. The study's findings and limits: Per reports, nearly half of all spike-specific TCRs target regions that are unmutated in variants. Clonal diversity was possibly underestimated, and the donors were mostly white British, with more females. The CD4 TCRs associated with vaccination extended across spike and predominated at 160-218 and 743-854.

Remarks on this clone: Its antigen is as yet unknown.

The protocol was immunoSEQ multiplex PCR, while the TCRdb copy is restricted to in-frame clones and leaves out a portion. The sample comprises fewer than 200,000 clones, around 90% of which are singletons, and around 4.6% rests with the top ten. Germline assignment: CDR1 GTSNPN and CDR2 SVGIG (reference sequence). The CDR3 extends over 12 amino acids. V lost 5 bases and J lost 3, with 8 bases in between. The genes are TRBV30 and TRBJ1-5; TRBD1 might be the D (5 bases). The sequencing used peripheral blood, collected on day 0 of MenACWY control vaccination. This clonotype originated in an adult in good health. The CDR3 reads CAWDSANQPQHF. In DNA form, the CDR3 reads TGTGCCTGGGACAGCGCCAATCAGCCCCAGCATTTT. The whole variable domain, filled in from reference TRBV30 and TRBJ1-5, reads SQTIHQWPATLVQPVGSPLSLECTVEGTSNPNLYWYRQAAGRGLQLLFYSVGIGQISSEVPQNLSASRPQDRQFILSSKKLLLSDSGFYLCAWDSANQPQHFGDGTRLSIL.